This passage covers 11 T cell receptor beta chains from one sample sequenced in a study of CD8+ T cells in alopecia areata. As the sequencing template, cDNA was produced by extracting RNA and reverse transcribing it. TCRdb's table, derived via immunoSEQ multiplex PCR, lists solely in-frame clones and lacks some. The sample carries a few hundred thousand clones, around two fifths recorded once. The treatment here: oral pan-JAK inhibitor, 5-10 mg twice daily. This specimen consisted of CD4+ T cells sorted from blood, obtained around week 34, from a patient treated with tofacitinib. These receptors originate from a human donor with alopecia areata.

The chain has TRBV18 and TRBJ2-7, with D possibly being TRBD1 or TRBD2 (5 bases each). CDR1 and CDR2 from the germline V gene are KGHSH and LQKENI. V lost 0 bases and J 2 bases, leaving 8 bases between the germline ends. This CDR3 has 14 amino acids. The CDR3, as DNA: TGTGCCAGCTCACCACCAGGGGAGCCCTACGAGCAGTACTTC. Translating gives CASSPPGEPYEQYF.

The sample holds one count of this clone. This sequence joins TRBV4-1 and TRBJ2-7; D unresolved. The CDR3 is made up of 14 amino acids. Germline CDR1 is MGHRA and CDR2 is YSYEKL. Trimming took 0 bases from V and 5 from J, leaving 11 bases between them. The CDR3 spells CASSQDRVNHEQYF. CDR3 nucleotides: TGCGCCAGCAGCCAAGATCGCGTAAACCACGAGCAGTACTTC.

This chain joins TRBV30 and TRBJ2-1; no reliable D call. Germline loops: CDR1 GTSNPN, CDR2 SVGIG (reference sequence). This CDR3 has 11 residues. V was cut by 4 bases and J by 8 bases, with 9 bases left in between. The CDR3 DNA reads as TGTGCCTGGAACAACATAGATGAGCAGTTCTTC. It specifies CAWNNIDEQFF.

V is TRBV9 and J is TRBJ1-2, with TRBD1 matching over 7 bases. After removal of 4 bases from V and 3 bases from J, the junction contained 9 bases not matched to a gene. This CDR3 region has 15 residues. Germline loops: CDR1 SGDLS, CDR2 YYNGEE. CDR3 DNA sequence: TGTGCCAGCAGCAACCACCGGGACAGCTACTATGGCTACACCTTC. Translated: CASSNHRDSYYGYTF.

J is TRBJ1-1 and V is TRBV30; D not resolved. V was trimmed by 2 bases and J by 1 base, leaving 8 bases between them. The CDR3 extends over 13 amino acids. Germline V gives CDR1 GTSNPN, CDR2 SVGIG (reference sequence). The DNA of the CDR3 is TGTGCCTGGAGTCTGTCAGCGAACACTGAAGCTTTCTTT. Translating it yields CAWSLSANTEAFF.

This clone was seen only a few times. The genes are TRBV7-3 and TRBJ2-2; D assignment may be TRBD1 or TRBD2 (6 bases each). Germline loops: CDR1 SGHTA, CDR2 FQGTGA. The CDR3 has 13 residues. Trimming removed 5 bases at V and 6 bases at J, with 10 bases between. The DNA for the CDR3 is TGTGCCAGCAGCGGGGGGCCCTCCGGGGAGCTGTTTTTT. It encodes CASSGGPSGELFF.

The J gene is TRBJ1-6, the V gene TRBV6-1; D remains unclear. The germline CDR1 and CDR2 sequences are MNHNS and SASEGT. The CDR3 has 15 amino acids. Deletions cut 0 bases from V and 6 bases from J, with 9 bases between. The CDR3 loop is CASSEAQVANSPLHF. CDR3 bases: TGTGCCAGCAGTGAAGCCCAGGTGGCTAATTCACCCCTCCACTTT.

This clone was detected only once. This chain joins TRBV10-3 and TRBJ2-5, with 11 bases aligning to TRBD2. Germline V CDR1 and CDR2: ENHRY, SYGVKD. The CDR3 loop spans 16 amino acids. J gave up 5 bases and V 2 bases, and 7 bases lay outside the gene matches. DNA for the CDR3: TGTGCCATCAGTGAGACACTAGCGGGAGACGGGGAGACCCAGTACTTC. Its protein is CAISETLAGDGETQYF.

This clone was recorded a few times. J is TRBJ1-2 and V is TRBV19; TRBD1 aligns across 7 bases. Germline lookup yields CDR1 LNHDA and CDR2 SQIVND (reference sequence). V was clipped by 7 bases and J by 8 bases; unmatched bases: 10. The CDR3 totals 13 residues. The CDR3 sequence: CASTQQGFDGYTF. The CDR3 region has the DNA TGTGCCAGTACCCAACAGGGGTTTGACGGCTACACCTTC. The entire variable domain, with the rest obtained from reference TRBV19 and TRBJ1-2, is as follows: DGGITQSPKYLFRKEGQNVTLSCEQNLNHDAMYWYRQDPGQGLRLIYYSQIVNDFQKGDIAEGYSVSREKKESFPLTVTSAQKNPTAFYLCASTQQGFDGYTFGSGTRLTVV.

This chain joins TRBV4-1 and TRBJ2-7; either TRBD1 or TRBD2 may fit D (7 bases each). Germline-derived CDR1 and CDR2 are MGHRA and YSYEKL. The CDR3 runs to 16 residues. Trimming took off 0 bases at V and 4 bases at J, with 16 bases between the two ends. The CDR3 DNA is TGCGCCAGCAGCCAAGATGTCGCCAGGGGGGGATACGAGCAGTACTTC. This encodes CASSQDVARGGYEQYF.

This clone was seen only a few times. The rearrangement uses TRBV27 and TRBJ1-4; a weak D match, TRBD1 (6 bases). CDR1 is MNHEY, CDR2 SMNVEV, per germline (reference sequence). The CDR3 is 15 residues long. Trimming shortened V by 2 bases and J by 5 bases, and 12 bases separated the two germline ends. The DNA for the CDR3 is TGTGCCAGCAGTTTACAGCAGGGGCGCAATGAAAAACTGTTTTTT. Translating gives CASSLQQGRNEKLFF.